The 5 T cell receptor beta chains given below trace back to one sample, sequenced in a study of monozygotic twins with inflammatory bowel disease. TCRdb reanalyzed the 5' RACE reads, giving one entry per CDR3 protein sequence and no DNA. The sample totals around 140,000 distinct CDR3 sequences. Sequenced sample: blood. Source of these receptors: a human donor with ulcerative colitis or Crohn's disease, or a healthy co-twin of an affected twin (not recorded which).

The V gene is TRBV3-1, the J gene TRBJ1-1; there is no DNA to check the TCRdb D call of TRBD1. Germline values: CDR1 LGHDT, CDR2 YNNKEL (reference sequence). The CDR3 spans 15 residues. The CDR3: CASSSSGTAYTEAFF.

J is TRBJ1-1 and V is TRBV10-1; TCRdb names TRBD1, which stays unverified in the absence of DNA. The V gene's germline CDR1 is WNHNN and CDR2 SYGVQD (reference sequence). CDR3 size: 14 residues. The CDR3: CASSVNRVNTEAFF.

This chain uses TRBV19 with TRBJ2-2; TCRdb's D gene call, TRBD2, goes unchecked for lack of DNA. The CDR3 length is 15 residues. Germline V CDR1 and CDR2: LNHDA, SQIVND (reference sequence). The CDR3 protein is CASKAWNLAGGELFF.

This sequence joins TRBV20-1 and TRBJ2-3; the D gene TCRdb calls, TRBD2, cannot be checked with no DNA. Germline lookup yields CDR1 DFQATT and CDR2 SNEGSKA (reference sequence). The CDR3 has 16 residues. The CDR3 reads CSASSPGLRSTDTQYF.

V is TRBV3-1 and J is TRBJ2-5; TCRdb proposes TRBD1, but this gene call is untestable without DNA. In germline, CDR1 is LGHDT, CDR2 YNNKEL (reference sequence). There are 15 residues in the CDR3. Here the CDR3 reads CASSQDRGQKETQYF.